This T cell receptor beta chain was profiled in a study of blood T cell repertoires in COVID-19. Study-level information: Some COVID-19 samples were acute and others convalescent; all came from the United States, Italy and Spain. From T cells, B-cell-depleted T cells, or PBMCs came the material, which was cDNA or gDNA.

Per the study methods: Nucleated cell counts were estimated from reference gene primer amplification. The table came from immunoSEQ multiplex PCR; TCRdb's copy has only in-frame clones and leaves some out. Clonal size and the V and J genes are those of that table, whereas D and trimming came from the DNA. The data hold fewer than 90,000 clones, with 88% observed a single time. Looked up from germline, CDR1 is LGHDT and CDR2 is YNNKEL (reference sequence). The V end lost 0 bases, the J end lost 5 bases, and 13 bases lay between the germline ends. This CDR3 spans 15 amino acids. Specimen: peripheral blood. V gene TRBV3-1 (or the pseudogene TRBV3-2) combines with J gene TRBJ1-1, with D maybe TRBD1 (5 bases). This TCR was sampled from a man between 65 and 85 years old with acute or convalescent COVID-19. The CDR3: CASSQDNHRGTEAFF. CDR3 nucleotides: TGTGCCAGCAGCCAAGACAACCACCGGGGGACTGAAGCTTTCTTT.